These 8 T cell receptor beta chains were all obtained from the same sample, sequenced in a study of CD8+CD57+ T cells in acquired aplastic anemia. Genomic DNA acted as the template from which TCR beta VDJ combination and CDR3 sequence profiling were carried out. TCRdb called the reads again in MiXCR, with one record for every CDR3 protein. Among some 190,000 distinct CDR3 sequences, under 55% were seen once, and the ten largest hold about 2.9%. Sequenced: sorted CD4+, CD8+, or CD8+CD57+ T cells (not recorded which) from PBMCs. These receptors all stem from a human donor in good health.

This clonotype was observed a handful of times. V and J are TRBV2 and TRBJ1-5; D gene uncertain. V was shortened by 2 bases and J by 3 bases, with 8 bases between the two germline ends. Germline V gives CDR1 SNHLY, CDR2 FYNNEI. CDR3 length equals 14 residues. CDR3 residues: CASSEQITNQPQHF. The CDR3 DNA sequence: TGTGCCAGCAGTGAACAGATTACCAATCAGCCCCAGCATTTT.

By share, this clonotype ranks as medium-sized (0.01 to 0.1%). V gene TRBV15 combines with J gene TRBJ2-5, with D tentatively TRBD2 (7 bases). The germline V gene has CDR1 LNHNV and CDR2 YYDKDF (reference sequence). The CDR3 extends over 14 amino acids. Trimming took 1 base from V and 5 from J, leaving 11 bases between them. In DNA, the CDR3 is TGTGCCACCAGCAGAGTAAGGGGGGGTGAGACCCAGTACTTC. This codes for CATSRVRGGETQYF.

This clonotype was detected ten times or more. The chain has TRBV9 and TRBJ2-4; D uncertain. The ends were cut back, 4 bases at V and 10 bases at J, with 15 bases in the middle. CDR1 is SGDLS and CDR2 is YYNGEE in the germline V gene. This CDR3 has 13 residues. CDR3 region: CASSPGLEGIQYF. The CDR3 region has the DNA TGTGCCAGCAGCCCTGGGTTGGAAGGGATTCAGTACTTC.

The chain joins TRBV29-1 to TRBJ2-3; maybe TRBD2 (5 bases). The germline CDR1 and CDR2 sequences are SQVTM and ANQGSEA. The CDR3 extends over 10 amino acids. Trimming removed 7 bases from V and 6 bases from J, with 8 bases in between. In nucleotides, the CDR3 is TGCAGCGCGTGGAGGGATACGCAGTATTTT. As protein: CSAWRDTQYF.

This chain uses TRBV7-2 with TRBJ2-5; D unresolved. CDR1 is SGHTA and CDR2 is FQGNSA in the germline V gene. This CDR3 is 13 amino acids long. V lost 3 bases to trimming and J lost 1 base, with 6 bases between them. Here the CDR3 DNA reads TGTGCCAGCAGCTTGGGCTCCCAAGAGACCCAGTACTTC. Amino acid sequence: CASSLGSQETQYF.

The V call is TRBV10-3, the J call TRBJ2-5; D may correspond to TRBD1 or TRBD2 (6 bases each). Trimming shortened V by 4 bases and J by 5 bases, and 17 bases separated the two germline ends. CDR1 and CDR2 from the germline V gene are ENHRY and SYGVKD. CDR3 length: 15 amino acids. The CDR3, as DNA: TGTGCCATCAGTGTAGTAACAGGGAGGCAGGAGACCCAGTACTTC. Translated, it gives CAISVVTGRQETQYF.

This clonotype was observed a few times. V gene TRBV9 combines with J gene TRBJ2-1, with unresolved D. This CDR3 is built from 15 residues. V was cut by 6 bases and J by 5 bases, with 18 bases left in between. Germline CDR1 is SGDLS and CDR2 is YYNGEE. The CDR3 spells CASNRGKLNNNEQFF. The CDR3 coding sequence is TGTGCCAGCAACCGCGGAAAACTGAACAACAATGAGCAGTTCTTC. Full variable domain (missing parts from reference TRBV9 and TRBJ2-1): DSGVTQTPKHLITATGQRVTLRCSPRSGDLSVYWYQQSLDQGLQFLIQYYNGEERAKGNILERFSAQQFPDLHSELNLSSLELGDSALYFCASNRGKLNNNEQFFGPGTRLTVL.

This clonotype was seen repeatedly, ten times or more. J is TRBJ2-2 and V is TRBV7-8; no definite D call. V was pared by 1 base and J by 2 bases, with 14 bases between. The CDR3 length is 17 residues. Germline values: CDR1 SGHVS, CDR2 FQNEAQ. The CDR3 coding sequence is TGTGCCAGCAGCTTAGTAGGTCAGGCAGTTAACACCGGGGAGCTGTTTTTT. Translation: CASSLVGQAVNTGELFF.